This T cell receptor beta chain was recovered during a study of T-cell reconstitution after alpha-beta-depleted transplantation in children. Unique molecular identifiers were incorporated into the prepared TCRbeta library. TCRdb processed the PCR reads anew with MiXCR; each CDR3 protein has one entry. The sample comprises 450,000 to 600,000 distinct CDR3 sequences, about 17% of which are singletons, and 2.5% to 3.5% rests with the top ten. This CDR3 region has 15 residues. The germline gives CDR1 SGHVS, CDR2 FNYEAQ. V gave up 2 bases and J gave up 4 bases, with 12 bases separating them. This receptor was obtained from a human donor who donated a stem cell graft to a child with acute lymphoblastic leukemia. Specimen: PBMCs from the stem cell graft donor, collected from the stem cell graft. This chain links TRBV7-6 with TRBJ1-5; unclear D gene. The CDR3 DNA sequence: TGTGCCAGCAGCTTATCCGGACGGTTGAATCAGCCCCAGCATTTT. The encoded protein is CASSLSGRLNQPQHF.